This T cell receptor beta chain originates from a study of T-cell reconstitution after alpha-beta-depleted transplantation in children (dated by TCRdb to about 2016). The study in broad terms: The study quantitatively tracked T-cell immune reconstitution after TCRalphabeta/CD19-depleted allogeneic hematopoietic cell transplantation in children using TCR repertoire profiling. Paper-wide results and their limitations: Over subsequent months, a decline in hyperexpanded clone frequencies was noted, and after one year, T-cell counts and TCRbeta diversity were mostly ascribed to newly produced T cells. In some patients, the high TCRbeta diversity seen at day 60 was put down to recipient T cells and intrathymic progenitors that had survived conditioning. Apparently early alphabetaT-cell count recovery about two months after transplant reportedly relied on only several hundred rapidly expanded clones derived from non-depleted graft cells.

V and J are trimmed by 5 bases and 8 bases, and the gene matches miss 15 bases of the junction. From a lookup of the germline V gene (reference sequence), CDR1 and CDR2 are PRHDT and FYEKMQ. CDR3 length: 16 amino acids, cysteine to phenylalanine. Kept here is only the CDR3 DNA, which spans 48 bases and is read in frame from base 1. Receptor libraries were prepared by PCR. The sequencing machine was an Illumina HiSeq 2500. TCR libraries were prepared with molecular barcoding, using unique molecular identifiers to normalize TCRbeta repertoire quantification. TCRdb cleaned the public reads at Q25 with fastp, built clones with MiXCR and kept in-frame beta chains. All rows with the same CDR3 protein become a single entry with the most common DNA and genes. Across this sample there are over 450,000 distinct CDR3 sequences, with over 9.5% seen only once. The leading ten clones occupy just over 2% of the sample.

This clonotype was recorded many times. Its antigen remains undetermined. No base qualities exist here, and no much larger clone lies one base off it. In light of the paper, this sample's treatment or condition label describes: allogeneic hematopoietic cell transplantation with graft depleted of TCRalphabeta T cells and CD19 B cells. The transplant recipients were children given TCRalphabeta/CD19-depleted allogeneic hematopoietic cell grafts. The sample here was PBMCs, taken before TCRalphabeta/CD19-depleted stem cell transplant. This TCR came from a child aged 2-15 years with inherited bone marrow failure, due to receive a stem cell transplant. The V and J segments used are TRBV13 and TRBJ2-3; TRBD1 matches 8 bases in the middle. At the DNA level, the sequence is TGTGCCAGCAGCCTCCGGACAGGGCAGGCTAGTAGTACGCAGTATTTT. Translated, it gives CASSLRTGQASSTQYF.